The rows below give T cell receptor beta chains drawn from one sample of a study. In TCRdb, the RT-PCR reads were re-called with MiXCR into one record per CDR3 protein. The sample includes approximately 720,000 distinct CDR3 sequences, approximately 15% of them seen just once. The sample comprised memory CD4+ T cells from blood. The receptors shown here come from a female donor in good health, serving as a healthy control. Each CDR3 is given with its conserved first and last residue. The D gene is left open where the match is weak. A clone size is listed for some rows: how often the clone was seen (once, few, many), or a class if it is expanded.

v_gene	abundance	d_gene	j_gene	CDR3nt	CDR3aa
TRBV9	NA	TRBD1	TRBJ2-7	TGTGCCAGCAGCCCGCCTGAAGGGACAGTGGGATCCTACGAGCAGTACTTC	CASSPPEGTVGSYEQYF
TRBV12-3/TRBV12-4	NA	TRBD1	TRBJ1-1	TGTGCCAGCACCAACACAGGGGGCTACACTGAAGCTTTCTTT	CASTNTGGYTEAFF
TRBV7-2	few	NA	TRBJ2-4	TGTGCCAGCAGCCCTCGGACGGGACTAGCCAAAAACATTCAGTACTTC	CASSPRTGLAKNIQYF
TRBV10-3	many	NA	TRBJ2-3	TGTGCCATCAGTGAGAGTGGGGCTAGCGGCACAGATACGCAGTATTTT	CAISESGASGTDTQYF
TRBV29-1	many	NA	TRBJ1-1	TGCAGCGTTGATAATCGCGGCGGCGGCACTGAAGCTTTCTTT	CSVDNRGGGTEAFF
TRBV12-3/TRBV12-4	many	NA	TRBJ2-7	TGTGCCAGCAGTCAGGGACGGATTTACGAGCAGTACTTC	CASSQGRIYEQYF
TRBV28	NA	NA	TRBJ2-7	TGTGCCAGCATAGGCGGGACAAACTACGAGCAGTACTTC	CASIGGTNYEQYF
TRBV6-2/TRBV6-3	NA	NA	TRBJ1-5	TGTGCCAGCAGTTTTCCACGCGGACATATTTTTAGCAATCAGCCCCAGCATTTT	CASSFPRGHIFSNQPQHF
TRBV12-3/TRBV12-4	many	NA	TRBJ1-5	TGTGCCAGCAGTTTAGCGACAGCCAATCAGCCCCAGCATTTT	CASSLATANQPQHF
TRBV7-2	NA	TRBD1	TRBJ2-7	TGTGCCAGCAGTTTAGCCGGGACAGGGTATTACTCCTACGAGCAGTACTTC	CASSLAGTGYYSYEQYF
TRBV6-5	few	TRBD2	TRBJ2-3	TGTGCCAGCAGTTTGACTAGCGGGAACACAGATACGCAGTATTTT	CASSLTSGNTDTQYF
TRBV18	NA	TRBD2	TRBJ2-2	TGTGCCAGCTCACCACCGTCTCTAGCGGGAGAATTAGGCGGGGAGCTGTTTTTT	CASSPPSLAGELGGELFF
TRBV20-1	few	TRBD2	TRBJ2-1	TGCAGTGCTAGAATGGCGGGAGGGCAAAATGAGCAGTTCTTC	CSARMAGGQNEQFF
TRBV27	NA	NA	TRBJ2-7	TGTGCCAGCAGTTTAAGGGGGTTCAACGAGCAGTACTTC	CASSLRGFNEQYF
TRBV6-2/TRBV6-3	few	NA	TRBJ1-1	TGTGCCAGCAGTTACTCGCACGACACTGAAGCTTTCTTT	CASSYSHDTEAFF
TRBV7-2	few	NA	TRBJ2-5	TGTGCCAGCAGCTTTAGATGGGGGTCCCAAGAGACCCAGTACTTC	CASSFRWGSQETQYF
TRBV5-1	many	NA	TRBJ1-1	TGCGCCAGCAGCCCTAACGGAGGGATCACTGAAGCTTTCTTT	CASSPNGGITEAFF
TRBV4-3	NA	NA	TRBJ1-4	TGCGCCAGCAGCACCCGACAGAGTACTAATGAAAAACTGTTTTTT	CASSTRQSTNEKLFF
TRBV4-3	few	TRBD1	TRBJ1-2	TGCGCCAGCAGCCAAGATGGGGACAGGAGCTATGGCTACACCTTC	CASSQDGDRSYGYTF
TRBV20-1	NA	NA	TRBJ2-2	TGCAGTGCTCCGAACAGGGACCTCACCTGGAACACCGGGGAGCTGTTTTTT	CSAPNRDLTWNTGELFF
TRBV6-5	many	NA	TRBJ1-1	TGTGCCAGCAGTCAACCCATTAGGTCGGTAGCTTTCTTT	CASSQPIRSVAFF
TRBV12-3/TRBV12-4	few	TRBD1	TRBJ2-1	TGTGCCAGCAGTTTCCCTCCGGGACAGGACAATGAGCAGTTCTTC	CASSFPPGQDNEQFF
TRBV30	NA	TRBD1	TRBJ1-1	TGTGCCGTGGGGGGGACAGCCCTGGACACTGAAGCTTTCTTT	CAVGGTALDTEAFF
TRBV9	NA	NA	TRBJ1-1	TGTGCCAGCAACACCGACTCGAACACTGAAGCTTTCTTT	CASNTDSNTEAFF
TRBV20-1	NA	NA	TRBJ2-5	TGCAGTGCTAGAGATACACTAGGGAAGACCCAGTACTTC	CSARDTLGKTQYF
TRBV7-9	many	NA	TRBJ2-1	TGTGCCTGGGATGCCAAGGTACCCAATGAGCAGTTCTTC	CAWDAKVPNEQFF
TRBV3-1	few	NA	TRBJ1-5	TGTGCCAGCAGCCAAGGGGGTGGTTTAAATCAGCCCCAGCATTTT	CASSQGGGLNQPQHF
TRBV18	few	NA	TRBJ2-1	TGTGCCACATCCGCGTCAGGGTCCTACAATGAGCAGTTCTTC	CATSASGSYNEQFF
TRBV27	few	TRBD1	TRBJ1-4	TGTGCCAGCAGGACACAGACAGGGAATGAAAAACTGTTTTTT	CASRTQTGNEKLFF
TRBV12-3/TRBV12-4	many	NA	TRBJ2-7	TGTGCCAGCAGTTTGGGACCCGGCGGGTCCTACGAGCAGTACTTC	CASSLGPGGSYEQYF
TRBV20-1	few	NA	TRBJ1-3	TGCAGTGCTAGTGGGCTAGATGGAAACACCATATATTTT	CSASGLDGNTIYF
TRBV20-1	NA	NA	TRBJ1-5	TGCAGTGCTCCGCGCGTAGTTGGTAATCAGCCCCAGCATTTT	CSAPRVVGNQPQHF